Presented here are 3 T cell receptor beta chains from one specimen sequenced in a study of blood T cells in healthy people across ages. Using a J-beta primer mix together with a sample-barcoded 5' primer, a second PCR was run for roughly 6 to 12 cycles. In TCRdb, the 5' RACE reads were re-called with MiXCR into one record per CDR3 protein. This table has about 1.4 million distinct CDR3 sequences, around 59% appearing once. Source material: blood. The receptors originated from a man aged 18-30 years in good health.

This sequence joins TRBV27 and TRBJ2-5; tentatively, D is TRBD2 (5 bases). V gave up 6 bases and J gave up 3 bases, with 17 bases separating them. This CDR3 is built from 15 residues. Germline-derived CDR1 and CDR2 are MNHEY and SMNVEV (reference sequence). The DNA for the CDR3 is TGTGCCAGCAGCCTCCTCGGGGATGGGGAAGAGACCCAGTACTTC. Residues: CASSLLGDGEETQYF.

The rearrangement uses TRBV7-9 and TRBJ1-4, with D maybe TRBD1 (5 bases). V lost 4 bases and J 8 bases, leaving 20 bases between the germline ends. The CDR3 sequence is 16 residues long. The germline CDR1 and CDR2 sequences are SEHNR and FQNEAQ (reference sequence). For the CDR3, the DNA is TGTGCCAGCAGCTCTCCGTCGGACAAGCCTGGGGAAAAACTGTTTTTT. Its protein product is CASSSPSDKPGEKLFF.

This chain connects TRBV27 to TRBJ2-1; 8 bases are a match to TRBD2. The J segment lost 7 bases and the V segment lost 3 bases, leaving 5 bases of the junction unmatched. CDR1 is MNHEY and CDR2 is SMNVEV in the germline V gene (reference sequence). CDR3 length: 14 amino acids. The chain's CDR3 is CASSFGSGKNEQFF. CDR3 in DNA: TGTGCCAGCAGTTTCGGTAGCGGGAAGAATGAGCAGTTCTTC.